This TCR beta chain was retrieved from a study of blood T cell repertoires in COVID-19. Study at large: Sites in the United States, Italy and Spain provided acute and convalescent COVID-19 samples. T cells, B-cell-depleted T cells, or PBMCs provided the cDNA or gDNA that served as material.

This CDR3 region has 12 residues. Trimming took 6 bases from V and 14 from J; bases not matched to a gene: 9. Source study methods: Amplified reference gene primers provided the basis for estimating nucleated cell counts. Here immunoSEQ multiplex PCR was the method, and the copy in TCRdb shows in-frame clones only, minus some. V and J calls and clone size are copied from that table; D and trimming were computed from the DNA. The repertoire has approximately 100,000 clones, 82% of them found once; the top ten carry 8.5% to 12%. J is TRBJ2-1 and V is TRBV12-3 or TRBV12-4; 8 positions match TRBD1. The sequencing sample was made of peripheral blood. The TCR was taken from a man between 65 and 85 years old with acute or convalescent COVID-19. The CDR3 spells CASRRGQGSEFF. Written as DNA, the CDR3 is TGTGCCAGCAGGAGAGGACAGGGCTCTGAGTTCTTC.